The 26 T cell receptor beta chains listed next were all sequenced from one sample in a study of T cells in Graves' hyperthyroidism and ophthalmopathy. What was amplified from RNA transcripts were TCR beta CDR3 regions. The HTBI set primed first-round TCR CDR3 RT-PCR. One entry per CDR3 protein results from TCRdb running MiXCR on the multiplex PCR reads. Of 300,000 to 450,000 distinct CDR3 sequences listed, 13% to 15% were seen once; the top ten hold 20%. Sequenced material: blood. The receptors derive from a woman aged 25-40 years with Graves' ophthalmopathy.

The J gene is TRBJ1-1, the V gene TRBV18, with TRBD1 matching 9 bases. With V trimmed by 3 bases and J by 4 bases, 6 bases remained unmatched. CDR3 length equals 15 residues. Germline V CDR1 and CDR2: KGHSH, LQKENI. DNA of the CDR3: TGTGCCAGCTCACCCCTCGGGACAGGGATCACTGAAGCTTTCTTT. It encodes CASSPLGTGITEAFF.

This clonotype was observed at least ten times. The chain couples TRBV9 to TRBJ1-5; D gene unclear. The ends were cut back, 0 bases at V and 0 bases at J, with 4 bases in the middle. The CDR3 is 14 amino acids. Germline loops: CDR1 SGDLS, CDR2 YYNGEE. CDR3 coding DNA: TGTGCCAGCAGCGTAGGCAGTAGCAATCAGCCCCAGCATTTT. Translated, it gives CASSVGSSNQPQHF.

There are many counts of this clonotype. J is TRBJ2-1 and V is TRBV2; perhaps TRBD1 as D (6 bases). Germline values: CDR1 SNHLY, CDR2 FYNNEI. The CDR3 has 12 residues. The V end lost 6 bases, the J end lost 9 bases, and 12 bases lay between the germline ends. CDR3 bases: TGTGCCAGCAGCTCAGGGGTGGGTGAGCAGTTCTTC. Amino acids: CASSSGVGEQFF. Complete variable domain (other parts from reference TRBV2 and TRBJ2-1): EPEVTQTPSHQVTQMGQEVILRCVPISNHLYFYWYRQILGQKVEFLVSFYNNEISEKSEIFDDQFSVERPDGSNFTLKIRSTKLEDSAMYFCASSSGVGEQFFGPGTRLTVL.

This clonotype turned up a few times. V is TRBV24-1 and J is TRBJ2-3; D gene unclear. The germline gives CDR1 KGHDR, CDR2 SFDVKD. V lost 0 bases and J 5 bases, leaving 8 bases between the germline ends. The CDR3 spans 14 residues. CDR3 sequence: CATSDLGVGDTQYF. In nucleotides, the CDR3 is TGTGCCACCAGTGATTTGGGGGTAGGAGATACGCAGTATTTT.

This clonotype has a handful of counts. This sequence joins TRBV6-1 and TRBJ1-2; maybe TRBD1 (6 bases). This CDR3 region has 13 residues. Germline loops: CDR1 MNHNS, CDR2 SASEGT. V lost 10 bases and J 5 bases, leaving 17 bases between the germline ends. The CDR3 DNA sequence: TGTGCCACCAAGGGGGAGGGGGTGTATGGCTACACCTTC. It yields the protein CATKGEGVYGYTF.

This clonotype was observed many times. The rearrangement joins TRBV27 to TRBJ1-1, with no clear D. Per the germline V gene, CDR1 is MNHEY and CDR2 is SMNVEV (reference sequence). Deletions cut 6 bases from V and 6 bases from J, with 20 bases between. The CDR3 length is 15 residues. The CDR3 DNA reads as TGTGCCAGCAGACGACCGACGACGGAGGATGCTGAAGCTTTCTTT. Protein: CASRRPTTEDAEAFF.

This clonotype showed up many times. This chain connects TRBV7-3 to TRBJ2-7, with TRBD2 identical over 10 bases. Germline assignment: CDR1 SGHTA and CDR2 FQGTGA. There are 15 residues in the CDR3. J gave up 6 bases and V 3 bases, and 8 bases lay outside the gene matches. CDR3 nucleotide sequence: TGTGCCAGCAGCTTTAGGGCAGCGGGGGGGCTCGAGCAGTACTTC. Its protein product is CASSFRAAGGLEQYF.

The chain combines TRBV6-1 with TRBJ2-4, with D possibly TRBD1 on 6 matching bases. This CDR3 has 14 residues. V lost 6 bases and J lost 9, with 18 bases in between. Germline CDR1 is MNHNS and CDR2 is SASEGT. CDR3 in amino acids: CASRIVRVGGIQYF. The CDR3 DNA reads TGTGCCAGCAGGATTGTCAGGGTAGGGGGCATTCAGTACTTC.

V is TRBV6-1 and J is TRBJ1-4; 7 nucleotides line up with TRBD1. After removal of 6 bases from V and 3 bases from J, the junction contained 22 bases not matched to a gene. The CDR3 is 20 amino acids. Germline V gives CDR1 MNHNS, CDR2 SASEGT. The CDR3 loop reads CASREIPGQTFLFANEKLFF. CDR3 coding DNA: TGTGCCAGCAGAGAAATCCCGGGACAGACATTCCTCTTCGCTAATGAAAAACTGTTTTTT.

This clonotype was counted at least ten times. The chain joins TRBV28 to TRBJ2-7, with 10 bases lining up with TRBD1. Germline V gene sequence: CDR1 MDHEN, CDR2 SYDVKM. The CDR3 spans 15 residues. Trimming at V came to 6 bases and at J to 5 bases, leaving 10 bases not matched to a gene. CDR3 bases: TGTGCCAGCAGCTCTCCCGGGACAGGGGATCACGAGCAGTACTTC. This encodes CASSSPGTGDHEQYF.

As for this clonotype: This could be a read error, since a much larger clone is one nucleotide away. The chain joins TRBV7-2 to TRBJ1-2; D is uncertain. V was cut by 8 bases and J by 3 bases, with 22 bases left in between. This CDR3 region has 16 residues. Looked up from germline, CDR1 is SGHTA and CDR2 is FQGNSA. The CDR3 loop is CASGPLLLLQDYGYTF. In DNA form, the CDR3 reads TGTGCCAGCGGTCCTCTTCTCCTCCTACAAGACTATGGCTACACCTTC.

The sample holds many counts of this clonotype. The CDR3 region is CATSRGGTGDYEQYF. The CDR3 bases are TGTGCCACCAGCAGAGGTGGGACAGGAGACTACGAGCAGTACTTC. The chain uses TRBV15 and TRBJ2-7; TRBD1 matches at 8 bases. CDR1 and CDR2 from the germline V gene are LNHNV and YYDKDF (reference sequence). This CDR3 contains 15 residues. V dropped 1 base and J dropped 3; count of bases not matched to a gene: 5.

This clonotype occurred many times. The chain couples TRBV7-3 to TRBJ2-3; D may be TRBD2 (6 bases). The CDR3 extends over 13 amino acids. Germline CDR1 reads SGHTA; CDR2 reads FQGTGA. Trimming cost V 5 bases and J 2 bases, with 8 bases left between them. In DNA form, the CDR3 reads TGTGCCAGCAGCGGGAGGAACACAGATACGCAGTATTTT. Translated, it gives CASSGRNTDTQYF.

This clonotype came up many times. J is TRBJ2-5 and V is TRBV6-1; D may be TRBD2 (6 bases). Germline assignment: CDR1 MNHNS and CDR2 SASEGT. This CDR3 contains 15 residues. The germline V and J ends were trimmed by 5 bases and 0 bases, with 13 bases remaining between them. The CDR3 DNA reads as TGTGCCAGCAGTCCGGACTACAGCAACCAAGAGACCCAGTACTTC. Its translation: CASSPDYSNQETQYF.

This clonotype was seen ten or more times. This rearrangement joins TRBV18 to TRBJ2-7, with 10 bases identical to TRBD2. CDR3 length: 18 amino acids. Germline assignment: CDR1 KGHSH and CDR2 LQKENI. Trimming at V came to 6 bases and at J to 9 bases, leaving 23 bases not matched to a gene. CDR3 residues: CASSPAAGGTSSPSGQYF. In DNA, the CDR3 is TGTGCCAGCTCCCCCGCAGCGGGGGGGACGTCATCCCCCTCGGGGCAGTACTTC.

Concerning this clonotype itself: The junction does not match germline at one end; this may be a read error. The V gene is TRBV11-2, the J gene TRBJ2-3; 7 bases are shared with TRBD1. The CDR3 length is 17 residues. Germline V lookup: CDR1 SGHAT, CDR2 FQNNGV. As DNA, the CDR3 is TGTGCTAGCAGCTTAGAACAGGGGATTGGGCTCACAGATGCGCAGTATTTT. This encodes CASSLEQGIGLTDAQYF.

A few counts support this clonotype. The gene calls are TRBV7-9 and TRBJ2-5; D might be TRBD1 or TRBD2, each matching 5 bases. Trimming stripped 2 bases from V and 10 bases from J, with 14 bases between. This CDR3 comprises 13 residues. Germline V gene data show CDR1 as SEHNR and CDR2 as FQNEAQ (reference sequence). The CDR3 bases are TGTGCCAGCAGCTTACGAGGGGATAGTGACCAGTACTTC. It specifies CASSLRGDSDQYF.

At least ten counts were recorded for this clonotype. V is TRBV27 and J is TRBJ1-1, with a weak D call TRBD1 (5 bases). Trimming stripped 1 base from V and 2 bases from J, with 26 bases between. Germline CDR1 and CDR2: MNHEY and SMNVEV (reference sequence). CDR3 length: 20 residues. CDR3 region: CASSLYARQRRIAANTEAFF. Written as DNA, the CDR3 is TGTGCCAGCAGTTTATATGCTCGACAGCGGCGAATCGCCGCTAACACTGAAGCTTTCTTT.

This clonotype was seen ten or more times. The CDR3 loop is CASSLGQGWNSYEQYF. The CDR3 coding sequence is TGTGCCAGCTCGCTCGGACAGGGATGGAACTCCTACGAGCAGTACTTC. The genes are TRBV18 and TRBJ2-7, with 8 bases lining up with TRBD1. J lost 0 bases, V lost 6 bases, and 10 bases had no gene match. CDR3 size: 16 residues. The germline V gene encodes CDR1 KGHSH and CDR2 LQKENI.

This clonotype was seen repeatedly, ten times or more. At one boundary the junction diverges from the germline segment, which might be a read error. The rearrangement links TRBV3-1 to TRBJ1-1; D is possibly TRBD1 (5 bases). This CDR3 comprises 16 residues. Germline assignment: CDR1 LGHDT and CDR2 YNNKEL (reference sequence). CDR3 DNA sequence: TGTGCCAGCACCCAAGAGAGGGGTGTCATGAACACTGAAGCTTTCTTT. As protein: CASTQERGVMNTEAFF.

The V call is TRBV20-1, the J call TRBJ2-1, with D maybe TRBD1 (5 bases). V lost 0 bases to trimming and J lost 6 bases, with 21 bases between them. Germline assignment: CDR1 DFQATT and CDR2 SNEGSKA (reference sequence). The CDR3 is 17 amino acids. The CDR3 bases are TGCAGTGCTAGAGATAGGGGCCAGCTAGGACCTGCCAATGAGCAGTTCTTC. Amino acid sequence: CSARDRGQLGPANEQFF.

This clonotype was counted at least ten times. V gene TRBV11-2 combines with J gene TRBJ2-4; D is ambiguous. With 4 bases removed from V and 10 bases from J, the gap between germline ends came to 20 bases. Germline V gene sequence: CDR1 SGHAT, CDR2 FQNNGV. This CDR3 spans 15 amino acids. Here the CDR3 reads CASSSWGLSRPIQYF. In DNA form, the CDR3 reads TGTGCCAGCAGCTCCTGGGGTCTGTCACGTCCTATTCAGTACTTC.

This clonotype turned up a few times. The rearrangement links TRBV29-1 to TRBJ1-2; D may be TRBD1 (5 bases). Germline V gives CDR1 SQVTM, CDR2 ANQGSEA. CDR3 size: 12 residues. Trimming took off 5 bases at V and 10 bases at J, with 17 bases between the two ends. The CDR3 coding sequence is TGCAGCGTTACCCGGGACGTAGAACACTACACCTTC. It translates to CSVTRDVEHYTF.

This clonotype came up many times. This chain connects TRBV2 to TRBJ2-1; 10 positions agree with TRBD1. V trimming: 5 bases; J trimming: 2 bases; junction bases outside the gene matches: 3. Germline V gives CDR1 SNHLY, CDR2 FYNNEI. The CDR3 is 15 residues long. This CDR3 reads CASSTDRGAYNEQFF. The CDR3 nucleotides are TGTGCCAGCAGTACGGACAGGGGGGCCTACAATGAGCAGTTCTTC. The full variable domain, in which reference TRBV2 and TRBJ2-1 provide the parts outside the CDR3, is EPEVTQTPSHQVTQMGQEVILRCVPISNHLYFYWYRQILGQKVEFLVSFYNNEISEKSEIFDDQFSVERPDGSNFTLKIRSTKLEDSAMYFCASSTDRGAYNEQFFGPGTRLTVL.

This clonotype was counted at least ten times. The J gene is TRBJ2-3, the V gene TRBV20-1; no definite D call. Looked up from germline, CDR1 is DFQATT and CDR2 is SNEGSKA (reference sequence). The CDR3 extends over 15 amino acids. The V end lost 3 bases, the J end lost 1 base, and 14 bases lay between the germline ends. The CDR3 DNA follows: TGCAGTGCTAGCCCGGGTCTCTTGCGCACAGATACGCAGTATTTT. Its translation: CSASPGLLRTDTQYF.

This clonotype was observed many times. As DNA, the CDR3 is TGTGCCAGCAGGGGGACAGGGGGGCAAGAGACCCAGTACTTC. Its protein product is CASRGTGGQETQYF. The chain carries TRBV12-3 or TRBV12-4 and TRBJ2-5; 11 bases are a match to TRBD1. V shed 6 bases, J shed 2 bases, and the junction held 2 bases outside the gene matches. This CDR3 is 14 amino acids long.